This T cell receptor (beta chain) was recovered during a study of blood T cells in healthy people across ages. General observations from the study: The fall in TCR beta diversity per million T cells was roughly linear with age.

Each donor had approximately 10 milliliters of peripheral blood drawn. Total RNA was extracted at no less than 6 micrograms per sample. Sample-barcoded 5' priming and a J-beta primer mix drove a second PCR of roughly 6 to 12 cycles. From the 5' RACE reads, TCRdb called clonotypes with MiXCR, one entry per CDR3 protein. The repertoire consists of around 900,000 distinct CDR3 sequences, with under 35% occurring once and the leading ten covering 15% to 20%. This clonotype was detected ten times or more. Its antigen is not identified. The origin of this receptor is a woman of 80 years or more in good health. The sample comprised blood.

The CDR3 is CAISEGATPSKNIQYF. CDR3 coding DNA: TGTGCCATCAGTGAGGGGGCCACCCCTTCCAAAAACATTCAGTACTTC. V gene TRBV10-3 combines with J gene TRBJ2-4; TRBD1 is a possible D gene (5 bases). Germline values: CDR1 ENHRY, CDR2 SYGVKD. CDR3 length: 16 amino acids. Trimming removed 2 bases from V and 2 bases from J, with 13 bases in between.